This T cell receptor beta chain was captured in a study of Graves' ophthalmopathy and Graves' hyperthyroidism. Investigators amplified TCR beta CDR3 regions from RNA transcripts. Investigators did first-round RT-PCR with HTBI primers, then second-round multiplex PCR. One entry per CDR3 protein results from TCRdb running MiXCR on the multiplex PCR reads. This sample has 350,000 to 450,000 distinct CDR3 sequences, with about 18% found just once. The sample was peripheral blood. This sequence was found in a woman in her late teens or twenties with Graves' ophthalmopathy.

CDR3 DNA: TGTGCCAGCAGTTTAGTCGGCTCCTATGGCTACACCTTC. It specifies CASSLVGSYGYTF. The chain links TRBV12-3 or TRBV12-4 to TRBJ1-2; the D is unclear. This CDR3 is 13 amino acids long. V was pared by 1 base and J by 4 bases, with 7 bases between.